Below are 18 T cell receptor beta chains sequenced from a single sample in a study of OX40 agonist ivuxolimab in advanced cancers. The receptor library was made with the immunoSEQ multiplex PCR assay. The clones in this table, taken by TCRdb from immuneACCESS, are in-frame only. Not every clone is retained; where verified, under half of the shortfall comes from an unresolved V gene, and the cause of the rest is unknown. This sample lists 50,000 to 65,000 clones; more than 80% were detected once. Jointly, the top ten make up about 2.5% of the sample. The sequencing here drew on CD4+ or CD8+ T cells sorted from blood, taken in a trial of the OX40 agonist ivuxolimab. These TCRs come from an adult with an advanced solid tumor such as melanoma, head and neck, liver or kidney cancer.

The genes are TRBV2 and TRBJ1-1, with D unclear. From germline, CDR1 is SNHLY and CDR2 FYNNEI. Trimming shortened V by 6 bases and J by 2 bases, and 13 bases separated the two germline ends. This CDR3 comprises 14 residues. CDR3 loop: CASRLRPANTEAFF. The CDR3 DNA follows: TGTGCCAGCAGACTTCGTCCAGCTAACACTGAAGCTTTCTTT.

This clone was detected only a few times. At one end the junction does not follow the germline gene, possibly because of a read error. This rearrangement joins TRBV11-3 to TRBJ1-2; D is uncertain. Per germline, CDR1 SGHNT and CDR2 YENEEA. The CDR3 length is 9 residues. CDR3 amino acids: CASSLVPFF. The CDR3 coding sequence is TGTGCCAGCAGCTTAGTTCCCTTCTTC.

The rearrangement joins TRBV9 to TRBJ1-1, with D uncertain. This CDR3 contains 14 residues. Germline values: CDR1 SGDLS, CDR2 YYNGEE. Trimming pared 4 bases from V and 6 bases from J, leaving 16 bases between. The chain's CDR3 is CASSLGGVEAEAFF. CDR3 in DNA: TGTGCCAGCAGCCTAGGTGGAGTCGAGGCTGAAGCTTTCTTT.

The chain combines TRBV4-3 with TRBJ1-2; weak D call: TRBD1 (5 bases). The V gene's germline CDR1 is LGHNA and CDR2 YSLEER. The CDR3 is made up of 14 amino acids. Trimming stripped 4 bases from V and 7 bases from J, with 16 bases between. The CDR3 sequence is CASSRFGALGGYTF. The DNA for the CDR3 is TGCGCCAGCAGCCGGTTTGGGGCTCTCGGTGGCTACACCTTC.

CDR3 in DNA: TGTGCCAGCAGCTCCGACAGGGCTGGAAACACCATATATTTT. It is translated as CASSSDRAGNTIYF. This rearrangement joins TRBV7-2 to TRBJ1-3; the match to TRBD1 covers 7 bases. CDR1 SGHTA and CDR2 FQGNSA come from the germline V gene. The J segment lost 2 bases and the V segment lost 4 bases, leaving 2 bases of the junction unmatched. CDR3 length equals 14 residues.

V usage is TRBV7-2 and J usage is TRBJ2-5, with 11 bases fitting TRBD2. Germline V lookup: CDR1 SGHTA, CDR2 FQGNSA. V shed 5 bases, J shed 5 bases, and the junction held 4 bases outside the gene matches. The CDR3 spans 14 residues. DNA for the CDR3: TGTGCCAGCAGCAAGGGACTAGCGGTGGAGACCCAGTACTTC. This translates into CASSKGLAVETQYF.

This clone was counted between two and nine times. The rearrangement uses TRBV5-6 and TRBJ1-2; 8 nucleotides agree with TRBD1. Germline values: CDR1 SGHDT, CDR2 YYEEEE. The CDR3 runs to 15 residues. The ends lost 4 bases at V and 0 bases at J; junction bases unmatched: 5. The CDR3 protein is CASSPTGASNYGYTF. The CDR3, as DNA: TGTGCCAGCAGCCCGACAGGGGCCTCTAACTATGGCTACACCTTC.

The chain has TRBV9 and TRBJ2-2; 7 bases line up with TRBD1. Germline values: CDR1 SGDLS, CDR2 YYNGEE. The CDR3 runs to 15 residues. V was pared by 4 bases and J by 4 bases, with 7 bases of the junction left unmatched. DNA for the CDR3: TGTGCCAGCAGCCACCCCGGGGACAGCACCGGGGAGCTGTTTTTT. This sequence encodes CASSHPGDSTGELFF.

The V gene is TRBV10-1, the J gene TRBJ1-1; weak D call: TRBD1 (5 bases). Germline V lookup: CDR1 WNHNN, CDR2 SYGVQD (reference sequence). Trimming took off 4 bases at V and 1 base at J, with 10 bases between the two ends. CDR3 length: 14 residues. The CDR3 sequence: CASSGGTENTEAFF. The CDR3 DNA reads as TGCGCCAGCAGTGGCGGGACGGAGAACACTGAAGCTTTCTTT.

In this sample, this clone turned up once. The rearrangement uses TRBV7-2 and TRBJ1-6; D might be TRBD1 (6 bases). Trimming took 1 base from V and 0 from J, leaving 16 bases between them. The length of the CDR3 is 19 residues. The germline gives CDR1 SGHTA, CDR2 FQGNSA. The CDR3 sequence: CASSLGGRGVSSYNSPLHF. DNA for the CDR3: TGTGCCAGCAGCTTAGGGGGTAGGGGGGTAAGCTCCTATAATTCACCCCTCCACTTT.

The chain is built from TRBV12-5 and TRBJ2-1; no clear D gene. The CDR3 has 14 amino acids. Trimming cost V 6 bases and J 8 bases, with 17 bases left between them. Germline assignment: CDR1 LGHNT and CDR2 FRNRAP. The CDR3 loop reads CASGRQLLEDEQFF. CDR3 bases: TGTGCTAGTGGCCGCCAACTCCTAGAAGATGAGCAGTTCTTC.

The chain couples TRBV19 to TRBJ1-3; D not certain. The V and J ends lost 5 bases and 0 bases respectively, with 14 bases between them. CDR1 is LNHDA, CDR2 SQIVND, per germline (reference sequence). This CDR3 region has 16 residues. CDR3 nucleotide sequence: TGTGCCAGTAGTCCCGGGCCAACGAACTCTGGAAACACCATATATTTT. Translated, it gives CASSPGPTNSGNTIYF.

The V and J genes are TRBV6-4 and TRBJ2-3; D unclear. Germline CDR1 MRHNA, CDR2 SNTAGT. The CDR3 extends over 13 amino acids. Deletions cut 3 bases from V and 1 base from J, with 5 bases between. CDR3 in DNA: TGTGCCAGCAGTGAACAGCGCACAGATACGCAGTATTTT. Translated: CASSEQRTDTQYF.

The chain has TRBV5-6 and TRBJ1-2, with a possible D match to TRBD1 (5 bases). The CDR3 is 13 residues long. The V gene lost 4 bases and the J gene lost 4 bases, with 11 bases spanning the gap. Germline CDR1 SGHDT, CDR2 YYEEEE. The CDR3 region is CASSRQPLYGYTF. The CDR3 DNA reads as TGTGCCAGCAGCCGACAGCCACTCTATGGCTACACCTTC.

The chain joins TRBV2 to TRBJ1-2; no firm D call. Germline V gene lookup returns CDR1 SNHLY and CDR2 FYNNEI. CDR3 length: 13 amino acids. Trimming left V 5 bases short and J 6 bases short, with 13 bases between. DNA for the CDR3: TGTGCCAGCAGTTATTCCGGAACAGATGGCTACACCTTC. It codes for CASSYSGTDGYTF.

The rearrangement joins TRBV19 to TRBJ1-2; D perhaps matches TRBD1 (5 bases). V was cut by 5 bases and J by 8 bases, with 12 bases left in between. Germline assignment: CDR1 LNHDA and CDR2 SQIVND (reference sequence). The CDR3 covers 12 residues. CDR3: CASSRRAGGYTF. The CDR3 nucleotides are TGTGCCAGTAGTCGCAGGGCGGGGGGCTACACCTTC.

The chain combines TRBV5-5 with TRBJ1-6, with TRBD1 matching 7 bases. The J segment lost 7 bases and the V segment lost 2 bases, leaving 6 bases of the junction unmatched. Per the germline V gene, CDR1 is SGHKS and CDR2 is YYEKEE (reference sequence). The CDR3 runs to 15 residues. The DNA for the CDR3 is TGTGCCAGCAGCTTACGGACAGGCGTAAATTCACCCCTCCACTTT. Translation gives CASSLRTGVNSPLHF.

J is TRBJ2-5 and V is TRBV5-4; TRBD1 matches 8 bases. CDR1 SGHNT and CDR2 YYREEE come from the germline V gene (reference sequence). There are 15 residues in the CDR3. Trimming cost V 0 bases and J 4 bases; bases outside gene matches: 5. The DNA for the CDR3 is TGTGCCAGCAGCTTGGCGGCGACAGGGGCAGAGACCCAGTACTTC. Translated: CASSLAATGAETQYF.